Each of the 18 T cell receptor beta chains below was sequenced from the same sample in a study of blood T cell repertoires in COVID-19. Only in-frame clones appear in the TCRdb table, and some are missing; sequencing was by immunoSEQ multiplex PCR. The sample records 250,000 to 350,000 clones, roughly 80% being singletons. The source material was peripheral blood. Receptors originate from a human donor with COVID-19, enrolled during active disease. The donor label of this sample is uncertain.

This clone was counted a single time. CDR3 sequence reads: CASSPRRNSNTGELFF. CDR3 coding DNA: TGTGCCAGCAGTCCCCGGCGGAATAGCAACACCGGGGAGCTGTTTTTT. The chain recombines TRBV27 with TRBJ2-2; D remains unclear. This CDR3 has 16 residues. Trimming took 5 bases from V and 2 from J, leaving 15 bases between them. Germline assignment: CDR1 MNHEY and CDR2 SMNVEV (reference sequence).

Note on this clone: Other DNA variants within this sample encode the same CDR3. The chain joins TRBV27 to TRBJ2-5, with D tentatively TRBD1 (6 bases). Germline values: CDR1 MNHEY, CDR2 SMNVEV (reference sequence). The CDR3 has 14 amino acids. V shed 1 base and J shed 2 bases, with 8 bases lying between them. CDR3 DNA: TGTGCCAGCAGTTTATGGCAGGGGCAAGAGACCCAGTACTTC. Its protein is CASSLWQGQETQYF.

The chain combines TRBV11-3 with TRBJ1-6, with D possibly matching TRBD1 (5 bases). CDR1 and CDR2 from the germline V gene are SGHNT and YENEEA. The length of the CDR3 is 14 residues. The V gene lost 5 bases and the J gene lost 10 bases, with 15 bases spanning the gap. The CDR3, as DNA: TGTGCCAGCAGCCAGGCGGCGGGGGACTCACCCCTCCACTTT. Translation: CASSQAAGDSPLHF. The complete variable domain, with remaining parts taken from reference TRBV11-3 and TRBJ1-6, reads EAGVVQSPRYKIIEKKQPVAFWCNPISGHNTLYWYLQNLGQGPELLIRYENEEAVDDSQLPKDRFSAERLKGVDSTLKIQPAELGDSAVYLCASSQAAGDSPLHFGNGTRLTVT.

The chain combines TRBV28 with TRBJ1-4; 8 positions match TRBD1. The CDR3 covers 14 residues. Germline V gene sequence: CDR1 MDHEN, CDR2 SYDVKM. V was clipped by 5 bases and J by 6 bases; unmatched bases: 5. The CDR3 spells CASSTGTGYEKLFF. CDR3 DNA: TGTGCCAGCAGTACGGGGACAGGTTATGAAAAACTGTTTTTT.

The CDR3 sequence is CASSRRAPAGTGGVYEQYF. CDR3 nucleotide sequence: TGTGCCAGCAGCAGAAGGGCCCCGGCCGGGACAGGGGGCGTCTACGAGCAGTACTTC. V and J are TRBV7-2 and TRBJ2-7; 12 positions match TRBD1. Germline-derived CDR1 and CDR2 are SGHTA and FQGNSA. J gave up 3 bases and V 5 bases, and 17 bases lay outside the gene matches. CDR3 length: 19 residues.

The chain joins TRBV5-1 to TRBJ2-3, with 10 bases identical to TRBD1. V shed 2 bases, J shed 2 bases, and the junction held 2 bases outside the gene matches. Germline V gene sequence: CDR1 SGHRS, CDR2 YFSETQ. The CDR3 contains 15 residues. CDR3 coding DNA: TGCGCCAGCAGCTTAGGGACAGGGGTCACAGATACGCAGTATTTT. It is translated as CASSLGTGVTDTQYF. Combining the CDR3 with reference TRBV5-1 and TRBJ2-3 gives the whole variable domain KAGVTQTPRYLIKTRGQQVTLSCSPISGHRSVSWYQQTPGQGLQFLFEYFSETQRNKGNFPGRFSGRQFSNSRSEMNVSTLELGDSALYLCASSLGTGVTDTQYFGPGTRLTVL.

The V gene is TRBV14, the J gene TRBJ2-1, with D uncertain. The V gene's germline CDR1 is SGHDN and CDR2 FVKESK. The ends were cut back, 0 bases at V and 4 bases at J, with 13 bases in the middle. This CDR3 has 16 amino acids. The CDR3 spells CASSQELLQEYNEQFF. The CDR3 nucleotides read TGTGCCAGCAGCCAAGAACTTCTCCAGGAATACAATGAGCAGTTCTTC.

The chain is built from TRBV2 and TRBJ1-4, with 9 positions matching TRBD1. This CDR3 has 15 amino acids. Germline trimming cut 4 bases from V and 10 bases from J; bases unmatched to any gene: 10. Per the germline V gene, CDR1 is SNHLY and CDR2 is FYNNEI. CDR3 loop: CASSVRRQGEGKLFF. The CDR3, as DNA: TGTGCCAGCAGTGTGAGGAGACAGGGGGAGGGAAAACTGTTTTTT. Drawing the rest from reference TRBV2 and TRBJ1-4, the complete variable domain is EPEVTQTPSHQVTQMGQEVILRCVPISNHLYFYWYRQILGQKVEFLVSFYNNEISEKSEIFDDQFSVERPDGSNFTLKIRSTKLEDSAMYFCASSVRRQGEGKLFFGSGTQLSVL.

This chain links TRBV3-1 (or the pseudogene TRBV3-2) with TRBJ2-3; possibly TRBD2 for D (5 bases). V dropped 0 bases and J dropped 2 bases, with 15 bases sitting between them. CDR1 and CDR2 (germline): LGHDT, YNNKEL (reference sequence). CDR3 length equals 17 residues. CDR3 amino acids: CASSQDRRTDTTDTQYF. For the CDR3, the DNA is TGTGCCAGCAGCCAAGATAGGAGGACTGACACCACAGATACGCAGTATTTT.

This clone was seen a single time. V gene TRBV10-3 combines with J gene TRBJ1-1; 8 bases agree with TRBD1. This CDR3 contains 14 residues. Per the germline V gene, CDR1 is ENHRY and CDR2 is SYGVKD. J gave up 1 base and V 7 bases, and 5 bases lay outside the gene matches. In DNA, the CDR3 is TGTGCCATCACCCGGGGACAGGCGAACACTGAAGCTTTCTTT. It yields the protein CAITRGQANTEAFF.

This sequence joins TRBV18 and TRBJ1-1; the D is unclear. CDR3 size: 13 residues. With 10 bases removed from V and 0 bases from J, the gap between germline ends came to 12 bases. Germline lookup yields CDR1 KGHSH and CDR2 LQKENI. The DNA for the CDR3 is TGTGCCACGCGGGAGGGCATGAACACTGAAGCTTTCTTT. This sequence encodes CATREGMNTEAFF.

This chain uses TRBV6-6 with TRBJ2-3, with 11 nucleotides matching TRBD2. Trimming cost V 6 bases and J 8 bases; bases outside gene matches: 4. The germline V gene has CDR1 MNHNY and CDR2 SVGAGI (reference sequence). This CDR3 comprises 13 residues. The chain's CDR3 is CASRTSGVGTQYF. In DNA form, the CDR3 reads TGTGCCAGCAGGACTAGCGGGGTGGGTACGCAGTATTTT.

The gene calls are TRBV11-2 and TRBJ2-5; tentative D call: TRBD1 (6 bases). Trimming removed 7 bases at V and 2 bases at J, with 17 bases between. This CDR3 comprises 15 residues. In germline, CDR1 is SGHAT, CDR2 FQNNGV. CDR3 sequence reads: CASTQTGIGQETQYF. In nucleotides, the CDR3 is TGTGCCAGCACACAAACAGGGATTGGGCAAGAGACCCAGTACTTC.

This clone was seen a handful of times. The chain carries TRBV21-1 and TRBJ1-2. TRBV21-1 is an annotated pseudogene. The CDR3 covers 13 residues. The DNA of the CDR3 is TGTGCCAGCAGCAAAGCTCGGAGGTATGGCTACACCTTC. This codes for CASSKARRYGYTF.

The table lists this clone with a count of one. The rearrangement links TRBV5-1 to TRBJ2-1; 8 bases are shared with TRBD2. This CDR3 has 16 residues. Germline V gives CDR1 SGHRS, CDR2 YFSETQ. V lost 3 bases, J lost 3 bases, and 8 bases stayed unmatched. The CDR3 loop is CASSSSGGANYNEQFF. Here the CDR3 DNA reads TGCGCCAGCAGCTCGTCCGGGGGGGCGAACTACAATGAGCAGTTCTTC.

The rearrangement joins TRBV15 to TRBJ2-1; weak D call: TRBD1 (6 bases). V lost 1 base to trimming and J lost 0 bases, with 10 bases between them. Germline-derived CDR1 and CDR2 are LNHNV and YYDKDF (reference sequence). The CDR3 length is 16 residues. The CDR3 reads CATSRGQVSSYNEQFF. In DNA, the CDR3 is TGTGCCACCAGCAGAGGACAGGTGAGCTCCTACAATGAGCAGTTCTTC.

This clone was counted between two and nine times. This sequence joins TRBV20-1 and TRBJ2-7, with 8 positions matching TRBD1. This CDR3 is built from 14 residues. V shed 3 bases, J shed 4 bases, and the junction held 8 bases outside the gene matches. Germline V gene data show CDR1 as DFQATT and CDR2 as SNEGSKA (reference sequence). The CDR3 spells CSASFRGTGYEQYF. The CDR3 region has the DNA TGCAGTGCTAGTTTCAGGGGGACAGGATACGAGCAGTACTTC.

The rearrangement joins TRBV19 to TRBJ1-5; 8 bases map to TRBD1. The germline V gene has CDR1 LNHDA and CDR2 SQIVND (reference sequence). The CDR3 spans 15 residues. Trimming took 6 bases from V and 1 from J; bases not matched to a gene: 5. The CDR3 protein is CASSGQGGSNQPQHF. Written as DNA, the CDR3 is TGTGCCAGTAGCGGACAGGGTGGAAGCAATCAGCCCCAGCATTTT.